This is a list of T cell receptor beta chains from one sample in a study of T-cell reconstitution after alpha-beta-depleted transplantation in children. TCRdb reprocessed the PCR reads with MiXCR, giving one entry per CDR3 protein. The profile shows about a million distinct CDR3 sequences, roughly 31% of them singletons. Sample: PBMCs, mostly from graft donor cells, taken 360 days after TCRalphabeta/CD19-depleted stem cell transplant. The receptors were gathered from a boy under three years old who had a stem cell transplant for SCID, so the T cells may come from the graft donor. Each CDR3 is given with its conserved first and last residue. The D gene is left open where the match is weak. A row's size may be missing; if present it is once, few, many or a size class.

size: -; V: TRBV27; D: -; length: 16; J: TRBJ1-5; DNA: TGTGCCAGCAGTGCCCAGGGCCGTATGGGCAATCAGCCCCAGCATTTT; CDR3: CASSAQGRMGNQPQHF
size: many; V: TRBV5-1; D: -; length: 12; J: TRBJ2-3; DNA: TGTGCCAGCTCAGAGAGCACAGATACGCAGTATTTT; CDR3: CASSESTDTQYF
size: few; V: TRBV20-1; D: -; length: 18; J: TRBJ2-7; DNA: TGCAGTGCTAGAGATGCTCCCCGCCCGGTTTCAGGGGTGAGTGAGCAGTACTTC; CDR3: CSARDAPRPVSGVSEQYF
size: many; V: TRBV29-1; D: -; length: 16; J: TRBJ2-3; DNA: TGCAGCGTTGAGTATACGGCTAGCCCTAGCACAGATACGCAGTATTTT; CDR3: CSVEYTASPSTDTQYF
size: few; V: TRBV15; D: TRBD1; length: 13; J: TRBJ2-3; DNA: TGTGCCACAAGACAGGGAGTTGGAGATACGCAGTATTTT; CDR3: CATRQGVGDTQYF
size: few; V: TRBV5-1; D: TRBD2; length: 17; J: TRBJ2-1; DNA: TGCGCCAGCAGCTTGGACTGGCAGCGGGGGTTGAGCGGCGAGCAGTTCTTC; CDR3: CASSLDWQRGLSGEQFF
size: once; V: TRBV4-3; D: -; length: 16; J: TRBJ1-1; DNA: TGCGCCAGCAGCCAAGTCGGTGTCGGAGGGGGAACTGAAGCTTTCTTT; CDR3: CASSQVGVGGGTEAFF
size: few; V: TRBV29-1; D: TRBD1; length: 14; J: TRBJ2-7; DNA: TGCAGCGTCGGGGGACAGGGGGTGTCCTACGAGCAGTACTTC; CDR3: CSVGGQGVSYEQYF
size: few; V: TRBV29-1; D: -; length: 16; J: TRBJ2-1; DNA: TGCAGCGCCTACCCTCCGGGGAACCCGATTTACAATGAGCAGTTCTTC; CDR3: CSAYPPGNPIYNEQFF
size: -; V: TRBV20-1; D: -; length: 15; J: TRBJ2-7; DNA: TGCAGTGCTAGAGATTGGAGGGACCGAGAGTTGGAGCAGTACTTC; CDR3: CSARDWRDRELEQYF
size: few; V: TRBV10-3; D: TRBD1; length: 16; J: TRBJ1-5; DNA: TGTGCCATCAGTCGGGACAGGGGTGATAGCAATCAGCCCCAGCATTTT; CDR3: CAISRDRGDSNQPQHF
size: -; V: TRBV20-1; D: -; length: 14; J: TRBJ2-5; DNA: TGCAGTGCTAGGTATCCGACGATTCAAGAGACCCAGTACTTC; CDR3: CSARYPTIQETQYF
size: -; V: TRBV7-9; D: TRBD1; length: 16; J: TRBJ2-1; DNA: TGTGCCAGCAGCTTGACCGGGACAGGGCTTTTGAATGAGCAGTTCTTC; CDR3: CASSLTGTGLLNEQFF
size: few; V: TRBV18; D: -; length: 14; J: TRBJ2-5; DNA: TGTGCCAGCTCAAGGGACCCCTCCTGGGAGACCCAGTACTTC; CDR3: CASSRDPSWETQYF
size: -; V: TRBV4-3; D: -; length: 15; J: TRBJ1-5; DNA: TGCGCCAGCAGCCAAGGGTACGGCAGCAATCAGCCCCAGCATTTT; CDR3: CASSQGYGSNQPQHF
size: -; V: TRBV9; D: TRBD2; length: 15; J: TRBJ2-7; DNA: TGTGCCAGCAGCGTCGCGGGGGGACCCAACTACGAGCAGTACTTC; CDR3: CASSVAGGPNYEQYF
size: few; V: TRBV12-3/TRBV12-4; D: TRBD1; length: 14; J: TRBJ2-1; DNA: TGTGCCAGCAACCGGGACAGGGGCTTGAATGAGCAGTTCTTC; CDR3: CASNRDRGLNEQFF
size: -; V: TRBV28; D: -; length: 13; J: TRBJ1-2; DNA: TGTGCCAGCAGACTCGGGGGCGACTATGGCTACACCTTC; CDR3: CASRLGGDYGYTF
size: many; V: TRBV5-1; D: -; length: 12; J: TRBJ1-1; DNA: TGTGCCAGCAGCCAGGGGAACACTGAAGCTTTCTTT; CDR3: CASSQGNTEAFF
size: -; V: TRBV4-1; D: -; length: 17; J: TRBJ1-4; DNA: TGCGCCAGCAGCCAAGGGCGAGGTAGGGTTGCCAGGGAAAAACTGTTTTTT; CDR3: CASSQGRGRVAREKLFF
size: -; V: TRBV11-1; D: TRBD1; length: 17; J: TRBJ1-1; DNA: TGTGCCAGCAGCTTAGCCCGGACAGGCCCCTGGGGCACTGAAGCTTTCTTT; CDR3: CASSLARTGPWGTEAFF
size: many; V: TRBV27; D: -; length: 14; J: TRBJ2-2; DNA: TGTGCCAGCACCATGGAAAGGGGCACCGGGGAGCTGTTTTTT; CDR3: CASTMERGTGELFF
size: -; V: TRBV2; D: -; length: 16; J: TRBJ2-7; DNA: TGTGCCAGCAGTGAGGCCTTACAGGGACCCTCCTACGAGCAGTACTTC; CDR3: CASSEALQGPSYEQYF
size: -; V: TRBV28; D: TRBD1; length: 16; J: TRBJ1-5; DNA: TGTGCCAGCAGAGACGGACAGGGGGCTATGAATCAGCCCCAGCATTTT; CDR3: CASRDGQGAMNQPQHF
size: few; V: TRBV12-3/TRBV12-4; D: -; length: 15; J: TRBJ2-1; DNA: TGTGCCAGCAGTCCGGGGGCCCTGGGAGGTACTGAGCAGTTCTTC; CDR3: CASSPGALGGTEQFF
size: -; V: TRBV11-1; D: -; length: 16; J: TRBJ2-2; DNA: TGTGCCAGCAGCTTAGTGTGGGCAGGGCGGACCGGGGAGCTGTTTTTT; CDR3: CASSLVWAGRTGELFF
size: -; V: TRBV9; D: TRBD2; length: 15; J: TRBJ2-1; DNA: TGTGCCAGCAGCCCCTCTGGACTAGTTTACAATGAGCAGTTCTTC; CDR3: CASSPSGLVYNEQFF
size: -; V: TRBV4-3; D: TRBD1; length: 14; J: TRBJ1-2; DNA: TGCGCCAGCAGCCAAGAGGACAGGGGGGGCGGCTACACCTTC; CDR3: CASSQEDRGGGYTF
size: -; V: TRBV9; D: TRBD1; length: 17; J: TRBJ2-5; DNA: TGTGCCAGCAGCGTAAATCAACTATCAGGGGGTTGGGAGACCCAGTACTTC; CDR3: CASSVNQLSGGWETQYF
size: many; V: TRBV5-1; D: -; length: 14; J: TRBJ2-7; DNA: TGCGCCAGCAGCTTGGAGGGGCCACCCTACGAGCAGTACTTC; CDR3: CASSLEGPPYEQYF
size: few; V: TRBV28; D: TRBD2; length: 17; J: TRBJ2-5; DNA: TGTGCCAGCAGCTCTAGCGGTGGGGGGGTGGGCCAAGAGACCCAGTACTTC; CDR3: CASSSSGGGVGQETQYF
size: few; V: TRBV6-1; D: -; length: 14; J: TRBJ1-2; DNA: TGTGCCAGCAGTGACATCAGAGGATGGCATGGCTACACCTTC; CDR3: CASSDIRGWHGYTF
size: few; V: TRBV10-3; D: -; length: 14; J: TRBJ2-5; DNA: TGTGCCATCAGGGGTGCAGGCTACCAAGAGACCCAGTACTTC; CDR3: CAIRGAGYQETQYF
size: -; V: TRBV4-3; D: -; length: 17; J: TRBJ2-7; DNA: TGCGCCAGCAGCCAAGATCGGGGAGGCTTCAGCTCCTACGAGCAGTACTTC; CDR3: CASSQDRGGFSSYEQYF
size: few; V: TRBV6-5; D: -; length: 13; J: TRBJ1-2; DNA: TGTGCCAGCAGTTACTCAACAGGGTCAGGCTACACCTTC; CDR3: CASSYSTGSGYTF
size: -; V: TRBV20-1; D: -; length: 13; J: TRBJ2-7; DNA: TGCAGTGCTTCCCGAGGACCAATCTACGAGCAGTACTTC; CDR3: CSASRGPIYEQYF
size: few; V: TRBV28; D: -; length: 16; J: TRBJ1-1; DNA: TGTGCCAGCAGTTTTTCTCTCAAACATATGAACACTGAAGCTTTCTTT; CDR3: CASSFSLKHMNTEAFF
size: -; V: TRBV29-1; D: -; length: 13; J: TRBJ2-7; DNA: TGCAGCGTTGAAGACACCCCTTCCTACGAGCAGTACTTC; CDR3: CSVEDTPSYEQYF
size: -; V: TRBV12-3/TRBV12-4; D: TRBD2; length: 15; J: TRBJ2-5; DNA: TGTGCCAGCAGTTCGGGACTAGCGGGGATGGAGACCCAGTACTTC; CDR3: CASSSGLAGMETQYF
size: few; V: TRBV20-1; D: TRBD1; length: 13; J: TRBJ2-2; DNA: TGCAGTGCTAAGACAGGGGGGACCGGGGAGCTGTTTTTT; CDR3: CSAKTGGTGELFF
size: -; V: TRBV7-6; D: -; length: 13; J: TRBJ2-3; DNA: TGTGCCAGCAGCCCAGGCCTTTTTGATACGCAGTATTTT; CDR3: CASSPGLFDTQYF
size: few; V: TRBV6-5; D: -; length: 15; J: TRBJ2-7; DNA: TGTGCCAGCAGTTACTCGGGTCACAGGGCCTACGAGCAGTACTTC; CDR3: CASSYSGHRAYEQYF
size: few; V: TRBV29-1; D: -; length: 12; J: TRBJ1-1; DNA: TGCAGCGCCCAGTGGGGAGGCACTGAAGCTTTCTTT; CDR3: CSAQWGGTEAFF
size: -; V: TRBV7-9; D: -; length: 15; J: TRBJ1-1; DNA: TGTGCCAGCAGACGGGACGGGACCTTGAACACTGAAGCTTTCTTT; CDR3: CASRRDGTLNTEAFF
size: once; V: TRBV7-3; D: TRBD2; length: 13; J: TRBJ2-1; DNA: TGTGCCAGCAGCCGCGGGGGGCCAAATGAGCAGTTCTTC; CDR3: CASSRGGPNEQFF
size: -; V: TRBV2; D: -; length: 13; J: TRBJ1-1; DNA: TGTGCCAGCAGTGTCAAAGTGAACACTGAAGCTTTCTTT; CDR3: CASSVKVNTEAFF
size: few; V: TRBV20-1; D: -; length: 14; J: TRBJ2-7; DNA: TGCAGTGCTAGAGGCCCGGGACTCCCCTACGAGCAGTACTTC; CDR3: CSARGPGLPYEQYF
size: few; V: TRBV29-1; D: TRBD2; length: 14; J: TRBJ2-1; DNA: TGCAGCGCGATCCGGGTTCGGGGGGACAATGAGCAGTTCTTC; CDR3: CSAIRVRGDNEQFF
size: few; V: TRBV11-2; D: -; length: 15; J: TRBJ2-5; DNA: TGTGCCAGCAGCTTAGTAGGCGGGGACCGAGAGACCCAGTACTTC; CDR3: CASSLVGGDRETQYF
size: -; V: TRBV28; D: -; length: 13; J: TRBJ1-6; DNA: TGTGCCAGCAGTTCTCCAGGGTATTCACCCCTCCACTTT; CDR3: CASSSPGYSPLHF
size: -; V: TRBV6-1; D: TRBD1; length: 21; J: TRBJ1-1; DNA: TGTGCCAGCAGTGCGACGGGACAGGGGGCAAACGTCGACGTTGGGCCCACTGAAGCTTTCTTT; CDR3: CASSATGQGANVDVGPTEAFF
size: -; V: TRBV7-9; D: -; length: 16; J: TRBJ1-1; DNA: TGTGCCAGCAGCGCCCTCGCCAGGGCTGGTAATACTGAAGCTTTCTTT; CDR3: CASSALARAGNTEAFF
size: once; V: TRBV11-1; D: TRBD1; length: 19; J: TRBJ2-4; DNA: TGTGCCAGCAGCCTCAGCCGAGGGACAGGGATCTTAGCCAAAAACATTCAGTACTTC; CDR3: CASSLSRGTGILAKNIQYF